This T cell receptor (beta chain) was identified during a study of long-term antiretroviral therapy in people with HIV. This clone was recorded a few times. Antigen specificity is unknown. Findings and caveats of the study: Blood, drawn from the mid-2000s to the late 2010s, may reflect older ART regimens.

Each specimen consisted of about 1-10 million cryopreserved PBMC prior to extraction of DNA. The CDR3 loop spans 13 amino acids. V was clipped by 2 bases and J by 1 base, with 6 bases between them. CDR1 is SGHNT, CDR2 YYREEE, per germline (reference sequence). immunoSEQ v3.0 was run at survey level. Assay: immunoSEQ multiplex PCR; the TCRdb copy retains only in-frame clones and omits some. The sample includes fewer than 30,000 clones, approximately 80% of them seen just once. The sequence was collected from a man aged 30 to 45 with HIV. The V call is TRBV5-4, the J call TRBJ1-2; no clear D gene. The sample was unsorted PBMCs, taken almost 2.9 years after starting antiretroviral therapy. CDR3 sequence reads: CASSFQDNYGYTF. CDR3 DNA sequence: TGTGCCAGCAGCTTTCAAGATAACTATGGCTACACCTTC.